This TCR beta chain was recovered during a study of blood T cell repertoires in COVID-19. Study as a whole: The samples span acute and convalescent COVID-19 from the United States, Italy and Spain. In each case, the material was cDNA or gDNA derived from T cells, B-cell-depleted T cells, or PBMCs.

In the authors' workflow: The assay estimated nucleated cells by amplifying reference gene primers. Repertoires were generated with immunoSEQ multiplex PCR, while TCRdb's copy carries only in-frame clones and drops some. V and J calls and clone size are copied from that table; D and trimming were computed from the DNA. The sample yields about 110,000 clones, 70% to 90% seen once. Germline assignment: CDR1 GTSNPN and CDR2 SVGIG (reference sequence). The CDR3 is 13 residues long. Deletions cut 3 bases from V and 6 bases from J, with 12 bases between. The chain couples TRBV30 to TRBJ2-1; D ambiguous. The sequenced sample was peripheral blood. This clonotype originated in a man in his forties with active or convalescent COVID-19. The CDR3 nucleotides are TGTGCCTGGAGCCAGTTCCCTCGCAATGAGCAGTTCTTC. It encodes CAWSQFPRNEQFF.